This record concerns one T cell receptor beta chain sequence. The data derive from a study of CD8 T cells in Susac syndrome. This CDR3 is 15 amino acids long. V was trimmed by 1 base and J by 0 bases, leaving 7 bases between them. Germline assignment: CDR1 DFQATT and CDR2 SNEGSKA (reference sequence). The RNA, about 0.45 to 1 ug, was put through reverse transcription using random hexamers. The authors amplified TCR beta CDR3 across 54 Vbeta and 13 Jbeta using immunoSEQ multiplex PCR. TCRdb passed the immunoSEQ multiplex PCR reads through MiXCR, listing each CDR3 protein once. This sample yields about 120,000 distinct CDR3 sequences, of which about 92% are seen a single time; under 0.095% belongs to the top ten.

The J gene is TRBJ2-6, the V gene TRBV20-1; D unresolved. The sequenced sample consisted of CD4+ T cells from PBMCs. This clonotype originated in a human donor with multiple sclerosis. In DNA, the CDR3 is TGCAGTGCTAGAGGCATAAACTCTGGGGCCAACGTCCTGACTTTC. Protein sequence: CSARGINSGANVLTF.